The clone carrying this T cell receptor beta chain was recorded at least ten times. Its antigen is currently unknown. The entry originates in a study of T-cell memory formation after mild COVID-19. V lost 6 bases and J 5 bases, leaving 16 bases between the germline ends. CDR1 and CDR2 (germline): SGHVS, FNYEAQ. This CDR3 has 14 residues. TCRdb reprocessed the 5' RACE reads with MiXCR, giving one entry per CDR3 protein. This table has roughly 250,000 distinct CDR3 sequences, 16% appearing once. Study-level results: The appearance of some responding clones in pre-infection memory suggested that cross-reactive memory joined.

The source is a man between 18 and 29 years old who had mild COVID-19 (a few samples of this study predate the infection). Cell type and time point are not known. The rearrangement uses TRBV7-6 and TRBJ2-5; D may correspond to TRBD1 or TRBD2 (5 bases each). Sequenced sample: PBMCs or a T cell subset sorted from them (not recorded which). CDR3 residues: CASRRDLREETQYF. DNA for the CDR3: TGTGCCAGCAGACGGGACCTCAGGGAGGAGACCCAGTACTTC. Full variable domain (remainder filled in from reference TRBV7-6 and TRBJ2-5): GAGVSQSPRYKVTKRGQDVALRCDPISGHVSLYWYRQALGQGPEFLTYFNYEAQQDKSGLPNDRFSAERPEGSISTLTIQRTEQRDSAMYRCASRRDLREETQYFGPGTRLLVL.